This T cell receptor beta chain originates from a study of T-cell reconstitution after alpha-beta-depleted transplantation in children. Study-level findings and limits: Fresh T-cell production supplied most of the T-cell counts and diversity seen one year after transplant.

The authors prepared the TCRbeta library with unique molecular identifiers. TCRdb processed the PCR reads anew with MiXCR; each CDR3 protein has one entry. The sample consists of about 490,000 distinct CDR3 sequences, 8% to 11% of them appearing once. With regard to this clonotype: No antigen is known for it.

Losses at the gene ends were 4 bases for V and 10 bases for J; bases not matched to a gene: 3. Germline V gene lookup returns CDR1 MNHEY and CDR2 SMNVEV (reference sequence). The CDR3 length is 12 residues. The chain employs TRBV27 and TRBJ2-2; 7 nucleotides align to TRBD2. The receptor was derived from a child younger than 10 with inherited bone marrow failure, due to receive a stem cell transplant. Sequencing was performed on PBMCs, taken before TCRalphabeta/CD19-depleted stem cell transplant. This chain's CDR3 is CASSSGGLELFF. CDR3 sequence (DNA): TGTGCCAGCAGTTCGGGGGGTTTGGAGCTGTTTTTT.